A selection of T cell receptor beta chains follows, all from one sample in a study of T-cell reconstitution after alpha-beta-depleted transplantation in children. TCRdb redid the calling of the PCR reads with MiXCR, one entry per CDR3 protein. The data show fewer than 550,000 distinct CDR3 sequences, over 9.5% seen once. Sequenced material: PBMCs, mostly from graft donor cells, taken 180 days after TCRalphabeta/CD19-depleted stem cell transplant. The receptors shown here come from a female patient aged 2-10 years who had a stem cell transplant for aplastic anemia, so the T cells may come from the graft donor. Both conserved end residues are part of each CDR3. A D gene is named only where the DNA matches it firmly. Clone size is shown for a subset of rows, as once, few, many or a class of expanded clone.

v_call	clone_size	j_call	d_call	cdr3_nt	cdr3_aa
TRBV27	few	TRBJ2-3	NA	TGTGCCAGCAGGACGCTAGCGCTTAGCACAGATACGCAGTATTTT	CASRTLALSTDTQYF
TRBV20-1	few	TRBJ2-2	TRBD1	TGCAGTGCCGGACAGGGAGGAACCGGGGAGCTGTTTTTT	CSAGQGGTGELFF
TRBV6-5	few	TRBJ2-5	TRBD2	TGTGCCAGCAGTTACTCAGCGGGGGGCGGAGAGACCCAGTACTTC	CASSYSAGGGETQYF
TRBV3-1	few	TRBJ1-5	TRBD1	TGTGCCAGCAGCCAAGGACCCGGACAGGCCCGGGCCCAGCATTTT	CASSQGPGQARAQHF
TRBV25-1	few	TRBJ2-1	TRBD2	TGTGTTGTAGCGGGAGGGCGATACAATGAGCAGTTCTTC	CVVAGGRYNEQFF
TRBV12-5	few	TRBJ2-3	TRBD2	TGTGCTAGTGGTCAAATAAGACTAGCGGGAGGGCCAGATACGCAGTATTTT	CASGQIRLAGGPDTQYF
TRBV3-1	NA	TRBJ2-2	TRBD2	TGTGCCAGCACCCGGGGACTAGCGGGACTCGGCGGGGAGCTGTTTTTT	CASTRGLAGLGGELFF
TRBV7-2	NA	TRBJ2-2	NA	TGTGCCAGCAGCTTGACTTCTTCTTCTCTCACCGGGGAGCTGTTTTTT	CASSLTSSSLTGELFF
TRBV7-2	many	TRBJ2-7	NA	TGTGCCAGCAGCGGGCACCACTACGAGCAGTACTTC	CASSGHHYEQYF
TRBV28	few	TRBJ2-1	TRBD2	TGTGCCAGCAGTTTTAGCGGGAGCCGGCAGTTCTTC	CASSFSGSRQFF
TRBV12-3/TRBV12-4	few	TRBJ1-2	TRBD1	TGTGCCAGCAGGACAGGGGATGGCTACACCTTC	CASRTGDGYTF
TRBV29-1	many	TRBJ2-7	TRBD2	TGCAGCGTTACTCCGGGACTAGCGGGATGGGAGCAGTACTTC	CSVTPGLAGWEQYF
TRBV7-2	many	TRBJ1-5	NA	TGTGCCAGCAGCTTATCGTGGCTTAGCAATCAGCCCCAGCATTTT	CASSLSWLSNQPQHF
TRBV5-1	few	TRBJ2-2	NA	TGCGCCAGCAGCCGCTCCGGCGAGGGCATCGGGGAGCTGTTTTTT	CASSRSGEGIGELFF
TRBV13	NA	TRBJ2-7	TRBD2	TGTGCCACCACGCTGGGGGGGGTTCAGTACTTC	CATTLGGVQYF
TRBV28	NA	TRBJ2-1	NA	TGTGCCAGCCACCTGGAGAGCAGCTCCTACAATGAGCAGTTCTTC	CASHLESSSYNEQFF
TRBV6-5	few	TRBJ2-3	TRBD2	TGTGCCAGCAGTTACGGGGGGGTCCTCACAGATACGCAGTATTTT	CASSYGGVLTDTQYF
TRBV5-1	few	TRBJ2-5	TRBD2	TGCGCCAGCAGCTTGGTAGCGGGAGTAGAGACCCAGTACTTC	CASSLVAGVETQYF
TRBV5-1	NA	TRBJ1-1	TRBD1	TGCGCCAGCAGCTTGGGACAGGGTTACACTGAAGCTTTCTTT	CASSLGQGYTEAFF
TRBV20-1	few	TRBJ2-1	NA	TGCAGTGCTCTAACAGGTCCAGGTGAGCAGTTCTTC	CSALTGPGEQFF
TRBV14	NA	TRBJ2-5	NA	TGTGCCAGCAGCCAAGGGAACAGGGCCCAAGAGACCCAGTACTTC	CASSQGNRAQETQYF
TRBV20-1	NA	TRBJ1-1	NA	TGCAGTGCTGTCGTAAGGGACACTGAAGCTTTCTTT	CSAVVRDTEAFF
TRBV27	NA	TRBJ2-7	NA	TGTGCCAGCAGCCGAAGGGGCTCACAGGGTAGGCAGTACTTC	CASSRRGSQGRQYF
TRBV10-2	many	TRBJ2-4	NA	TGCGCCAGCAGTGACACCAGACGAAACATTCAGTACTTC	CASSDTRRNIQYF
TRBV20-1	few	TRBJ2-5	TRBD1	TGCAGTGCTAGAGATCCCCCCGGGACAGCTCAAGAGACCCAGTACTTC	CSARDPPGTAQETQYF
TRBV4-1	NA	TRBJ2-5	TRBD2	TGCGCCAGCAGCCAAGATGGGCGGGAGGAGACCCAGTACTTC	CASSQDGREETQYF
TRBV20-1	NA	TRBJ2-2	NA	TGCAGTGCTAGGACGCCCCCCGGGGAGACCGGGGAGCTGTTTTTT	CSARTPPGETGELFF
TRBV12-3/TRBV12-4	NA	TRBJ1-2	TRBD1	TGTGCCAGCAGTCCGGGACAGGGGGCGTGGGGCTACACCTTC	CASSPGQGAWGYTF